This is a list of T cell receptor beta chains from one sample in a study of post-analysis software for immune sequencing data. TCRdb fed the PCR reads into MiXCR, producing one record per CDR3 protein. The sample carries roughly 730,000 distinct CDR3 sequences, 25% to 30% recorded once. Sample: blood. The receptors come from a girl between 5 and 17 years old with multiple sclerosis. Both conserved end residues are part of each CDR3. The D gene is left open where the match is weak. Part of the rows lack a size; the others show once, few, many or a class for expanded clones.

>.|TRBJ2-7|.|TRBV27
CASSSHRVRTEQYF
TGTGCCAGCAGTTCCCACAGGGTACGAACCGAGCAGTACTTC
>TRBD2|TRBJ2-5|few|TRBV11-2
CASSLPAGQETQYF
TGTGCCAGCAGCTTACCAGCGGGACAAGAGACCCAGTACTTC
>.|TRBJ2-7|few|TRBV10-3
CAISESESAPTYEQYF
TGTGCCATCAGTGAGTCGGAATCGGCTCCTACCTACGAGCAGTACTTC
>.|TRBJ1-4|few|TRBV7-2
CASSRTLVNEKLFF
TGTGCCAGCAGCCGGACCTTGGTGAATGAAAAACTGTTTTTT
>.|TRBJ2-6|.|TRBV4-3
CASSQDAGSGANVLTF
TGCGCCAGCAGCCAAGATGCAGGGTCTGGGGCCAACGTCCTGACTTTC
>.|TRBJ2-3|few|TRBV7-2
CASSFDYPGVADTQYF
TGTGCCAGCAGCTTTGACTATCCTGGTGTCGCAGATACGCAGTATTTT
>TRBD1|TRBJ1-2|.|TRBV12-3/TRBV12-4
CASSPARGHGYTF
TGTGCCAGCAGCCCCGCAAGGGGGCATGGCTACACCTTC
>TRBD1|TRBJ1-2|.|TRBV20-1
CSARSQGDYGYTF
TGCAGTGCTAGGTCCCAGGGGGACTATGGCTACACCTTC
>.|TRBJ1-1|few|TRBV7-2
CASSLEKVLAGAFF
TGTGCCAGCAGCTTAGAAAAGGTTTTGGCGGGCGCTTTCTTT
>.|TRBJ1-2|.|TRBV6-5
CASSLGLANCGYTF
TGTGCCAGCAGTCTGGGGCTCGCTAACTGTGGCTACACCTTC
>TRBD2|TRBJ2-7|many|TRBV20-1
CSARVAGPTYEQYF
TGCAGTGCTAGGGTAGCGGGGCCTACCTACGAGCAGTACTTC
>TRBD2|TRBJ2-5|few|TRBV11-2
CASSLNGPGLAGEAYQETQYF
TGTGCCAGCAGCTTAAATGGGCCCGGACTAGCGGGGGAGGCGTACCAAGAGACCCAGTACTTC
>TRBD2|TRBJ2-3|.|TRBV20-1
CSAGGGVAGAPSTDTQYF
TGCAGTGCTGGGGGTGGGGTAGCGGGGGCACCTAGCACAGATACGCAGTATTTT
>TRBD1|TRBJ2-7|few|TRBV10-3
CAITSPGQLEQYF
TGTGCCATCACGTCCCCGGGACAGTTAGAGCAGTACTTC
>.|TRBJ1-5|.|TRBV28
CASRTGTVSPQHF
TGTGCCAGCAGAACCGGGACGGTAAGCCCCCAGCATTTT
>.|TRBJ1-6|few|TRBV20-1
CSASGGGSYNSPLHF
TGCAGTGCTAGCGGAGGGGGATCCTATAATTCACCCCTCCACTTT
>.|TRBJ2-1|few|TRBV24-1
CATSDPRGGVSSYNEQFF
TGTGCCACCAGTGATCCGAGGGGCGGGGTGAGCTCCTACAATGAGCAGTTCTTC
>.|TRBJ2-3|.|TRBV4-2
CASSQVYSTDTQYF
TGTGCCAGCAGCCAAGTCTACAGCACAGATACGCAGTATTTT
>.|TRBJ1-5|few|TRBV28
CASSAGRTGSNQPQHF
TGTGCCAGCAGCGCGGGTCGCACGGGGAGCAATCAGCCCCAGCATTTT
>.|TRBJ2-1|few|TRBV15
CATSTPGFYNEQFF
TGTGCCACCAGCACCCCCGGGTTCTACAATGAGCAGTTCTTC
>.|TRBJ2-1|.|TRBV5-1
CASSTGHSSYNEQFF
TGCGCCAGCAGCACAGGTCACAGCTCCTACAATGAGCAGTTCTTC
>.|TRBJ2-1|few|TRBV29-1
CSVVSFGGNEQFF
TGCAGCGTTGTTAGCTTCGGAGGAAATGAGCAGTTCTTC
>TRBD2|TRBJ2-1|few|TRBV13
CASSALGLAGSNEQFF
TGTGCCAGCAGCGCGCTAGGACTAGCGGGCTCCAATGAGCAGTTCTTC
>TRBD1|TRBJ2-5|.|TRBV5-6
CASSLAHRGPETQYF
TGTGCCAGCAGCTTGGCCCACAGGGGGCCAGAGACCCAGTACTTC
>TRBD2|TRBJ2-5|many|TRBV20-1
CSARDRQGLAETQYF
TGCAGTGCTAGAGATCGGCAGGGACTAGCCGAGACCCAGTACTTC
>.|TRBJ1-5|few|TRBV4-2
CASASGGNQPQHF
TGTGCCAGCGCCTCGGGAGGCAATCAGCCCCAGCATTTT
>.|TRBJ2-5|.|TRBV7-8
CASSSRGGEGTQYF
TGTGCCAGCAGCAGCCGGGGCGGTGAGGGGACCCAGTACTTC
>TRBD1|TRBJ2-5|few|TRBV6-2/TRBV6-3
CASSPNTGQGAWETQYF
TGTGCCAGCAGCCCGAACACGGGACAGGGGGCGTGGGAGACCCAGTACTTC
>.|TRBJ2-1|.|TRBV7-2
CASSLDQGRDEQFF
TGTGCCAGCAGCTTAGATCAGGGGCGGGATGAGCAGTTCTTC
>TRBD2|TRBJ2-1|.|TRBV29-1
CSVAVGLAGGNEQFF
TGCAGCGTTGCAGTTGGGCTAGCGGGAGGCAATGAGCAGTTCTTC
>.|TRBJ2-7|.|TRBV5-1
CTSSSPRGRVNEQYF
TGCACCAGCAGCAGCCCGCGGGGGCGCGTCAACGAGCAGTACTTC
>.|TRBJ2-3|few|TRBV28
CASTPQAGRGDTQYF
TGTGCCAGCACACCCCAGGCAGGACGCGGCGATACGCAGTATTTT
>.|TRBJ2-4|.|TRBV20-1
CSALVSGAKNIQYF
TGCAGTGCTCTAGTTTCGGGTGCCAAAAACATTCAGTACTTC
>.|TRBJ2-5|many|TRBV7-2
CASSLVKETQYF
TGTGCCAGCAGCTTAGTTAAAGAGACCCAGTACTTC
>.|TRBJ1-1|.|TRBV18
CVSSALNTEAFF
TGTGTCAGCTCTGCTTTGAACACTGAAGCTTTCTTT
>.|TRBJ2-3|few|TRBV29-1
CSGWTLDMGDTQYF
TGCAGCGGATGGACACTTGACATGGGGGATACGCAGTATTTT
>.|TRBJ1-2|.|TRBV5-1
CASRRGRDNFDGYTF
TGCGCCAGCAGACGAGGCAGGGACAACTTCGATGGCTACACCTTC
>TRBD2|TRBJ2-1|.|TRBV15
CATRASPLAGGQSYNEQFF
TGTGCCACCAGAGCCTCGCCCCTAGCGGGGGGGCAAAGTTACAATGAGCAGTTCTTC
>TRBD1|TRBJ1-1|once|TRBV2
CATETGLSNTEAFF
TGTGCCACCGAGACAGGGCTTTCGAACACTGAAGCTTTCTTT
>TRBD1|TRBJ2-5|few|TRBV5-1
CASREGQQETQYF
TGCGCCAGCAGAGAGGGACAGCAAGAGACCCAGTACTTC
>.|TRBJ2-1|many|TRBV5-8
CASSLKDSYNEQFF
TGTGCCAGCAGTTTGAAGGACTCCTACAATGAGCAGTTCTTC
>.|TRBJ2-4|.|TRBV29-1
CSVEGSGTGIQYF
TGCAGCGTTGAAGGTAGCGGGACAGGCATTCAGTACTTC
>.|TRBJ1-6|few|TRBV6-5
CASSYRTEGSPLHF
TGTGCCAGCAGTTACCGGACAGAAGGATCACCCCTCCACTTT
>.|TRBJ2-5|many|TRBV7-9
CASSLVTGVETQYF
TGTGCCAGCAGCTTGGTAACCGGGGTGGAGACCCAGTACTTC
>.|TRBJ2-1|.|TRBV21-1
CASSPLSTGTTSNNEQFF
TGTGCCAGCAGCCCCTTATCCACCGGGACTACCTCAAACAATGAGCAGTTCTTC
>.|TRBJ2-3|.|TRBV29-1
CSVAYSGTDTQYF
TGCAGCGTTGCCTACTCAGGGACAGATACGCAGTATTTT
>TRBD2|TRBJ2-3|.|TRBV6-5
CASSYNPSGVTDTQYF
TGTGCCAGCAGTTACAACCCCAGCGGGGTCACAGATACGCAGTATTTT
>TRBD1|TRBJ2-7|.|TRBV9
CASSEGTGDPEQYF
TGTGCCAGCAGCGAGGGGACAGGGGATCCCGAGCAGTACTTC
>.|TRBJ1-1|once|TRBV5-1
CANSLALGVSNTEAFF
TGCGCCAACAGCTTGGCCCTCGGGGTTTCTAACACTGAAGCTTTCTTT
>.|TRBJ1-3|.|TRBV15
CATQDGSSGNTIYF
TGTGCCACCCAAGACGGGAGCTCTGGAAACACCATATATTTT
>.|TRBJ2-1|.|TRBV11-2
CASSQTDVPYNEQFF
TGTGCCAGCAGCCAGACCGATGTCCCCTACAATGAGCAGTTCTTC
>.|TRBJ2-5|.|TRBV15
CATSTGGTILKLAQYF
TGTGCCACCAGCACCGGTGGGACGATCCTAAAGTTGGCCCAGTACTTC